The present T cell receptor beta chain was sequenced within a study of blood T cell repertoires in COVID-19. Study overall: Samples representing acute and convalescent COVID-19 were sourced from the United States, Italy and Spain.

Authors' methods: Counts of nucleated cells, estimated from reference gene primer amplification, were obtained. Data came from immunoSEQ multiplex PCR; TCRdb stores just in-frame clones and leaves some out. The DNA gave D and trimming, while V, J and clone size come from that table. The sample lists approximately 210,000 clones; roughly four fifths were seen once. Germline V gene sequence: CDR1 SGHKS, CDR2 YYEKEE (reference sequence). The CDR3 length is 14 residues. V was clipped by 1 base and J by 1 base; unmatched bases: 1. This clone was detected once. V gene TRBV5-5 combines with J gene TRBJ1-1; 7 bases match TRBD1. Sample: peripheral blood. The receptor was isolated from a woman between 45 and 65 years old with active or convalescent COVID-19. The CDR3 nucleotides read TGTGCCAGCAGCTTGCAGGGGGGGAACACTGAAGCTTTCTTT. Protein product: CASSLQGGNTEAFF.